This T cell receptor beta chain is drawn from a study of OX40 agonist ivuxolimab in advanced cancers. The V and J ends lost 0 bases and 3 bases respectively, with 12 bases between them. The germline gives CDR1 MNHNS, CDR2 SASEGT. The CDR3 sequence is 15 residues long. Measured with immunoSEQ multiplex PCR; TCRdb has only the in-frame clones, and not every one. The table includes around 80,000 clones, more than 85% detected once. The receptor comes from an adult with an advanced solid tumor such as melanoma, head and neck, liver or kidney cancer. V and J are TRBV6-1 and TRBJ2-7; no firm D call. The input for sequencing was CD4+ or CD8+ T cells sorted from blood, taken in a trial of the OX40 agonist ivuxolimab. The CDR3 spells CASSEAMTDGYEQYF. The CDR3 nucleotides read TGTGCCAGCAGTGAAGCCATGACGGACGGCTACGAGCAGTACTTC.